This T cell receptor beta chain was identified during a study of T cell changes during pregnancy in multiple sclerosis. V was pared by 0 bases and J by 2 bases, with 13 bases between. The CDR3 has 16 residues. Germline CDR1 is SNHLY and CDR2 is FYNNEI. Generated by immunoSEQ multiplex PCR, the TCRdb table keeps only in-frame clones and is missing some. In the table there are about 20,000 clones, 70% to 90% of which are singletons. V is TRBV2 and J is TRBJ1-2; tentatively, D is TRBD1 (5 bases). The clonotype comes from a female donor in good health, enrolled as a control in a pregnancy study. Source: CD8+ T cells from peripheral blood mononuclear cells, taken in the second trimester of pregnancy. DNA of the CDR3: TGTGCCAGCAGTGAAGCGCAATGGGGGGGAAACTATGGCTACACCTTC. The encoded protein is CASSEAQWGGNYGYTF.